A single sample gave rise to the 8 T cell receptor beta chains below, sequenced in a study of a mutant IDH1 vaccine in newly diagnosed glioma. Produced via immunoSEQ multiplex PCR; TCRdb's table is partial and in-frame only. The sample carries 33,000 or so clones, almost 80% recorded once. These TCRs are of unknown antigen specificity. Indicated time point: week 35, safety follow-up. Topical imiquimod was applied with each vaccine dose, which held 300 ug of mutant IDH1 20-mer peptide. The source was PBMCs, collected from a glioma patient whose treatment included an IDH1 peptide vaccine. The receptors here all came from a woman in her thirties with glioma. Some clones in this sample may be carry-over from other donors' samples.

This rearrangement joins TRBV28 to TRBJ1-2, with 11 bases lining up with TRBD1. J was trimmed by 6 bases and V by 6 bases; bases with no gene match: 9. The CDR3 runs to 15 residues. Germline values: CDR1 MDHEN, CDR2 SYDVKM. CDR3 sequence (DNA): TGTGCCAGCAGGTCGGTCGGGGACAGGGGGGATGGCTACACCTTC. Amino acid sequence: CASRSVGDRGDGYTF.

The rearrangement uses TRBV7-9 and TRBJ2-7; the D gene could be TRBD1 or TRBD2 (5 bases each). CDR1 is SEHNR, CDR2 FQNEAQ, per germline (reference sequence). This CDR3 is 13 amino acids long. The V gene lost 5 bases and the J gene lost 0 bases, with 8 bases spanning the gap. Here the CDR3 reads CASSRDLSYEQYF. Here the CDR3 DNA reads TGTGCCAGCAGCAGGGACCTCTCCTACGAGCAGTACTTC. The complete variable domain, with remaining parts taken from reference TRBV7-9 and TRBJ2-7, reads DTGVSQNPRHKITKRGQNVTFRCDPISEHNRLYWYRQTLGQGPEFLTYFQNEAQLEKSRLLSDRFSAERPKGSFSTLEIQRTEQGDSAMYLCASSRDLSYEQYFGPGTRLTVT.

A few counts support this clone. The V and J genes are TRBV9 and TRBJ1-1; no definite D call. The CDR3 extends over 14 amino acids. V lost 0 bases and J 0 bases, leaving 6 bases between the germline ends. Germline-derived CDR1 and CDR2 are SGDLS and YYNGEE. The CDR3 DNA sequence: TGTGCCAGCAGCGTAGGTTCGATGAACACTGAAGCTTTCTTT. Protein: CASSVGSMNTEAFF. The full variable domain, its missing parts supplied by reference TRBV9 and TRBJ1-1, is DSGVTQTPKHLITATGQRVTLRCSPRSGDLSVYWYQQSLDQGLQFLIQYYNGEERAKGNILERFSAQQFPDLHSELNLSSLELGDSALYFCASSVGSMNTEAFFGQGTRLTVV.

The chain has TRBV5-1 and TRBJ2-2; TRBD1 aligns across 8 bases. Germline-derived CDR1 and CDR2 are SGHRS and YFSETQ. After removal of 0 bases from V and 4 bases from J, the junction contained 5 bases not matched to a gene. CDR3 length equals 16 residues. CDR3 sequence (DNA): TGCGCCAGCAGCTTGGATCCAGGGGGCGTCACCGGGGAGCTGTTTTTT. It codes for CASSLDPGGVTGELFF.

This clone occurred a few times. The DNA for the CDR3 is TGCGCCAGCATGCCACAGGGGGGGTATGGCTACACCTTC. Translating gives CASMPQGGYGYTF. The gene calls are TRBV10-2 and TRBJ1-2, with 8 bases that match TRBD1. The trim removed 7 bases at V and 5 bases at J, leaving 6 bases unmatched. Per germline, CDR1 WSHSY and CDR2 SAAADI. This CDR3 has 13 amino acids.

V gene TRBV19 combines with J gene TRBJ1-2, with D possibly TRBD1 on 5 matching bases. V was pared by 4 bases and J by 2 bases, with 14 bases between. The CDR3 totals 15 residues. CDR1 is LNHDA, CDR2 SQIVND, per germline (reference sequence). CDR3 nucleotides: TGTGCCAGTAGTAGGGGATCTGAGGGGAACTATGGCTACACCTTC. Its protein is CASSRGSEGNYGYTF.

V and J are TRBV7-8 and TRBJ2-3, with unresolved D. V lost 1 base and J 0 bases, leaving 8 bases between the germline ends. The germline V gene has CDR1 SGHVS and CDR2 FQNEAQ. This CDR3 spans 15 amino acids. The CDR3 nucleotides read TGTGCCAGCAGCTTAGAAGGAGCTAGCACAGATACGCAGTATTTT. Amino acid sequence: CASSLEGASTDTQYF.

This chain links TRBV2 with TRBJ2-1, with 7 bases fitting TRBD2. Looked up from germline, CDR1 is SNHLY and CDR2 is FYNNEI. This CDR3 has 15 residues. V dropped 6 bases and J dropped 0; count of bases not matched to a gene: 5. The CDR3 is CASRRGGSSYNEQFF. CDR3 DNA sequence: TGTGCCAGCAGGAGGGGCGGGAGCTCCTACAATGAGCAGTTCTTC.